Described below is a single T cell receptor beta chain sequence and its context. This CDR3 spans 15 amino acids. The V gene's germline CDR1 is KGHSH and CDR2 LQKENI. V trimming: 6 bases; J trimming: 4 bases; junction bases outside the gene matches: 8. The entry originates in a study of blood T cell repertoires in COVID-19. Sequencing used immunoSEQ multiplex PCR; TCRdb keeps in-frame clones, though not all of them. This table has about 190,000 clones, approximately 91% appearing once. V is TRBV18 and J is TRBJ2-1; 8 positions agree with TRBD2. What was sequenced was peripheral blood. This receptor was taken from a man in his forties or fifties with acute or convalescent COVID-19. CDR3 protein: CASSSSGGGYNEQFF. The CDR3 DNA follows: TGTGCCAGCTCGTCGAGCGGGGGCGGGTACAATGAGCAGTTCTTC.